This TCR beta chain was recovered during a study of Ad26.COV2.S vaccination and SARS-CoV-2 variants (dated by TCRdb to the early 2020s). Regarding the complete study: Donors in the vaccine arm were drawn from COV1001, a phase I-IIa trial of Ad26.COV2.S in healthy adults that was multicentre, randomized, double-blind and placebo-controlled. Trial participants were randomized into five groups of five, in which low-dose or high-dose Ad26.COV2.S was given once or twice, or placebo was given on both occasions. Ad26.COV2.S was given intramuscularly at 5x10^10 or 1x10^11 viral particles, as a single shot or as two shots 56 days apart. A total of 32 samples were included in the TCR-sequenced set, comprising around 19 Ad26.COV2.S vaccine recipients, 5 placebo recipients and 8 SARS-CoV-2 convalescent individuals. TCRbeta repertoire sequencing served as the tool for gauging how specific and how broad the SARS-CoV-2-reactive T cell receptors were following Ad26.COV2.S vaccination. Investigators remained blinded to trial group allocation during experiments and outcome assessment.

What this sample's treatment or condition label stands for: 15 to 20 received Ad26.COV2.S at low or high dose, single or two shots; 5 received placebo; per-sample allocation not given. Repertoires of vaccine and placebo recipients were sequenced from samples taken on day 63 after the first injection. In Cohort 1b, about two dozen adults aged 18-55 years were enrolled at a single site in Boston, USA, between 29 July and 7 August 2020. Ad26.COV2.S consisted of a replication-incompetent adenovirus type 26 vector by which a prefusion-stabilized SARS-CoV-2 spike protein from the original Wuhan strain was expressed. V is cut by 6 bases and J by 2 bases, and the space between the germline ends is 11 bases. Measured from the cysteine to the phenylalanine, the CDR3 is 13 residues long. CDR3 DNA only is kept here, 39 bases in frame from base 1. From a lookup of the germline V gene, CDR1 and CDR2 are ENHRY and SYGVKD.

Study-wide findings and limitations: Substantial breadth of spike-specific CD8+ and CD4+ T cell responses was reported after vaccination. The study was not powered for comparison of responses between vaccine doses or regimens. Vaccine and placebo recipients had similar non-spike TCR breadth, a finding consistent with the vaccine containing only spike. The authors noted that total T cell responses may have been underestimated by the TCR breadth and depth analyses. Compared with placebo recipients, Ad26.COV2.S recipients showed higher spike-specific TCR breadth (P = 0.0014).

Details on this clone: Its antigen specificity is not known. It has no much larger one-base neighbor in the sample; base qualities were not kept.

TCRbeta CDR3 regions were sequenced with the immunoSEQ Assay. After extraction, genomic DNA underwent amplification by bias-controlled multiplex PCR, followed by high-throughput sequencing. The original methods were these. Collapsing and filtering of sequences were performed to quantify the absolute abundance of each unique TCRbeta CDR3 region. T cell fraction was estimated by normalizing TCRbeta template counts to usable DNA, which was measured by amplifying reference genes present in all nucleated cells. Repertoire TCRs were annotated as SARS-CoV-2-specific when V gene, CDR3 amino acid sequence and J gene were exactly matched to a known reactive TCR set. The reference SARS-CoV-2 TCR set was obtained from MIRA and was filtered for enrichment in COVID-19-positive ImmuneCODE repertoires, whereby public or cross-reactive TCRs were removed. Based on the MIRA antigens, annotated TCRs were further analysed at the level of specific ORF or position within ORF. Breadth was defined as the number of annotated unique rearrangements divided by the total number of unique productive rearrangements, and depth was defined as the summed frequency of the annotated unique rearrangements. Two-sided Wilcoxon rank-sum tests were used to compare TCR breadth between groups. The table was pulled from immuneACCESS by TCRdb, which kept in-frame rearrangements only. Such tables lose some clones; where checked, under half of the loss comes from unresolved V genes, and the rest has no known cause. The V and J calls and clone size are taken from that table; D and trimming were inferred from the DNA. This sample holds over 400,000 clones; over 80% were observed only once. The ten largest account for more than 1.5% of the sample.

This TCR was sampled from a person aged 18-60 years who received the Ad26.COV2.S COVID-19 vaccine or a placebo. Recombination connected TRBV10-3 to TRBJ2-7, with no confident D gene call. Sequences were derived from peripheral blood, sampled in a trial of Ad26.COV2.S vaccine versus placebo. The CDR3 region has the sequence CAIRVASTYEQYF. The bases are TGTGCCATCAGGGTCGCCTCGACCTACGAGCAGTACTTC.